This TCR beta chain comes out of a study of CD8 T cells in ankylosing spondylitis. Study-wide results and limits: Matched ankylosing spondylitis synovial fluid reportedly contained a significantly enriched population of disease-linked clones. Ankylosing spondylitis blood seemed to carry a telltale TCR beta motif made of under ten highly homologous variants.

On this clonotype: The antigen remains undetermined.

Generation of TCR beta libraries employed quantitative 5'-RACE incorporating molecular barcodes. MiXCR, applied by TCRdb to the 5' RACE reads, yields one record per CDR3 protein. This sample has some 130,000 distinct CDR3 sequences, with 7% to 10% found just once. The V and J ends lost 6 bases and 2 bases respectively, with 11 bases between them. This CDR3 is 13 amino acids long. The chain recombines TRBV12-3 or TRBV12-4 with TRBJ2-7; no definite D call. What was sequenced was blood, either unsorted or a sorted T cell fraction (not recorded which). The sequence came from a male donor with ankylosing spondylitis or in good health (not recorded which). The DNA for the CDR3 is TGTGCCAGCAGCGATGTCGGGCCCTACGAGCAGTACTTC. Protein: CASSDVGPYEQYF.